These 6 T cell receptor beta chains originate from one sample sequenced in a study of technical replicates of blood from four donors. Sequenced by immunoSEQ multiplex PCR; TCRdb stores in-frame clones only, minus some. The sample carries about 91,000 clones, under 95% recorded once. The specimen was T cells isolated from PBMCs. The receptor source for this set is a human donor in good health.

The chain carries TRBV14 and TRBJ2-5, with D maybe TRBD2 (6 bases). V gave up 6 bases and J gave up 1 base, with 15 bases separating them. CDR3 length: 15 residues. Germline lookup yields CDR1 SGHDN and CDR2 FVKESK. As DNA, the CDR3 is TGTGCCAGCAGACTATCCCGGGAGCCCCAAGAGACCCAGTACTTC. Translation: CASRLSREPQETQYF.

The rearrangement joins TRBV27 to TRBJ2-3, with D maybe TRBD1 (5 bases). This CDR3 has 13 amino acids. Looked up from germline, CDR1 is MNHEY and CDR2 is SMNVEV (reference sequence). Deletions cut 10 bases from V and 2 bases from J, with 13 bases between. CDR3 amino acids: CATNRGNTDTQYF. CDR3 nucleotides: TGTGCCACCAATAGGGGTAACACAGATACGCAGTATTTT.

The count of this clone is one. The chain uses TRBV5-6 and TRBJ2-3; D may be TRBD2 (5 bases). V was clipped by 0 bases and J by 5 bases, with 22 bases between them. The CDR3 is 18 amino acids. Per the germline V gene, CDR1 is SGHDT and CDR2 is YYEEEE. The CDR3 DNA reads TGTGCCAGCAGCTTGGTCGGGGTAGCTGCTAACGACAAAGATACGCAGTATTTT. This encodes CASSLVGVAANDKDTQYF.

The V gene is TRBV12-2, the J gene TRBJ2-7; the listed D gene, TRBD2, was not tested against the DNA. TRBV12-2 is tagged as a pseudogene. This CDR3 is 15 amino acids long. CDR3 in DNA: TGTGCAAGTCGCTTAGAACTAGCGGGACCCCACGAGCAGTACTTC. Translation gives CASRLELAGPHEQYF.

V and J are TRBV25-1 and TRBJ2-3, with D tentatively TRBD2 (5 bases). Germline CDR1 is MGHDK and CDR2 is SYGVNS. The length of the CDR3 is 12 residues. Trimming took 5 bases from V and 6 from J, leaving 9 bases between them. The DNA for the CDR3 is TGTGCCAGCAGTCACCGCGGGGATACGCAGTATTTT. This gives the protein CASSHRGDTQYF.

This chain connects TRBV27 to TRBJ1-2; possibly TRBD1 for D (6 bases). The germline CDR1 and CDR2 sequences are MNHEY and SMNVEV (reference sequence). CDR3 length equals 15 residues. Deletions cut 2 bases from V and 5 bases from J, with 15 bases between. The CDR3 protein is CASSLRGGAEYGYTF. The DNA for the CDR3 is TGTGCCAGCAGTTTAAGGGGGGGCGCAGAGTATGGCTACACCTTC.